Described below is a single T cell receptor (beta chain) sequence and its context. Its matching antigen is unknown. Read coverage stops 3 residues before the CDR3 terminus; the germline J gene supplies the remainder. The CDR3 spans 15 residues. Germline values: CDR1 SQVTM, CDR2 ANQGSEA. V gave up 4 bases and J gave up 2 bases; unmatched junction bases: 4. This sample was included in a study of T cells in women clearing cervical HPV infection. Study information: Controls' single incident HPV16 infection cleared within 12 months without precancer. For cases, blood was sampled a median about 160 days after lesion detection, interquartile range roughly 85 to 220 days. Overall study results and limits: Richness differences could reflect unmeasured T-cell content per sample.

Cervical HPV DNA detected by MY09/MY11 PCR, typed by dot-blot. Here immunoSEQ multiplex PCR was the method, and the copy in TCRdb shows in-frame clones only, minus some. Listed are roughly 50,000 clones; about a third falls within the top ten. The genes are TRBV29-1 and TRBJ2-1; TRBD1 matches 11 bases. This sequence originates from a woman aged 18 to 75 with a cervical HPV16 infection that either progressed to CIN3+ or cleared (not recorded which). The sequencing sample was made of blood buffy coat. This chain's CDR3 is CSVVGQGVTYNEQFF. The CDR3 bases that were read are TGCAGCGTTGTGGGACAGGGGGTCACCTACAATGAG.